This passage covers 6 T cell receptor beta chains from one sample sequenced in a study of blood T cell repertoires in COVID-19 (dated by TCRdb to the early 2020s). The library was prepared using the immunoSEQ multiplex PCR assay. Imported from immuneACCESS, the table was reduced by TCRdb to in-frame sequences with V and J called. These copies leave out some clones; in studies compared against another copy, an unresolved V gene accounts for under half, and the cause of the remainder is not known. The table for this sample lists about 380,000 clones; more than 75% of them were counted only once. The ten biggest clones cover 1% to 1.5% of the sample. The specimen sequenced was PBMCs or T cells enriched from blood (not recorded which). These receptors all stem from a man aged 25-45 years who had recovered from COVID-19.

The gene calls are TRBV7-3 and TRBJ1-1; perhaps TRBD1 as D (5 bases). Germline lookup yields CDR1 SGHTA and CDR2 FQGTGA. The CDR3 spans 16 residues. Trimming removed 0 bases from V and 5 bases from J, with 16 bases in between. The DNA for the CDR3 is TGTGCCAGCAGCTTAACGTTTTTCCAGGGTAGGACTGAAGCTTTCTTT. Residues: CASSLTFFQGRTEAFF. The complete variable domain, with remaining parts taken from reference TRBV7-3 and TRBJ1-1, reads GAGVSQTPSNKVTEKGKYVELRCDPISGHTALYWYRQSLGQGPEFLIYFQGTGAADDSGLPNDRFFAVRPEGSVSTLKIQRTERGDSAVYLCASSLTFFQGRTEAFFGQGTRLTVV.

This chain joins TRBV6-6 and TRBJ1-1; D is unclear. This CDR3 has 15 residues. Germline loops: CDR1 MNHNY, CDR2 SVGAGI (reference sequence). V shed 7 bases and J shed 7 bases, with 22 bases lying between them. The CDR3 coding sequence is TGTGCCAGCACCCGGTTGAACCTTCTAGCGGGTGAAGCTTTCTTT. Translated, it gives CASTRLNLLAGEAFF.

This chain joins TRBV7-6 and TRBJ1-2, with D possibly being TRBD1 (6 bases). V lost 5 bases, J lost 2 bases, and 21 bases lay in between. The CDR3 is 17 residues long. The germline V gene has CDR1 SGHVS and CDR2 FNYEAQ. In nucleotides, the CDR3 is TGTGCCAGCAGCATGACCGCTGGGACAAATGCCAACTATGGCTACACCTTC. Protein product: CASSMTAGTNANYGYTF.

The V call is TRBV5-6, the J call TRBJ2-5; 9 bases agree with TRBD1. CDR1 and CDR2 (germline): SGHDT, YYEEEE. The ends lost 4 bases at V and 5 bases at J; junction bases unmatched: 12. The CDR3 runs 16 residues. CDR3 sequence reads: CASSPYPGTGRETQYF. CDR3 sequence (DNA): TGTGCCAGCAGCCCCTACCCCGGGACAGGGAGGGAGACCCAGTACTTC.

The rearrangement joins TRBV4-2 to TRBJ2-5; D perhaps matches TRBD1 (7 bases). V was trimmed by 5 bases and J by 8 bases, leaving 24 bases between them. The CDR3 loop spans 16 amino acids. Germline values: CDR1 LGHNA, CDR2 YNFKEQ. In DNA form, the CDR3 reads TGTGCCAGCAGCTCGGAGGAGGGGGCGCAAATGGTAACCCAGTACTTC. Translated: CASSSEEGAQMVTQYF.

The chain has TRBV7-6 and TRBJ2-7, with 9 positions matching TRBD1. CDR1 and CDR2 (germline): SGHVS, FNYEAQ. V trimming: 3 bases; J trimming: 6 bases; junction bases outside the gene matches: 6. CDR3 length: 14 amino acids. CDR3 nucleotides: TGTGCCAGCAGCTTGTCACAGGGGGCAAGCGAGCAGTACTTC. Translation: CASSLSQGASEQYF.